These 31 T cell receptor beta chains were sequenced from one sample in a study of blood T cells in healthy people across ages (dated by TCRdb to between 2015 and 2017). To prepare the library, 5' RACE was applied. Sequencing took place on an Illumina HiSeq 2500. A second PCR of roughly 7 to 11 cycles was performed with a sample-barcoded 5' primer and a J-beta primer mix. In-frame beta chains were kept once TCRdb had trimmed the public reads at Q25 with fastp and called clones with MiXCR. Rows with a matching CDR3 protein are joined into one entry that keeps the most common DNA and genes. The sample profile shows 350,000 to 450,000 distinct CDR3 sequences; approximately 51% of them were found once. The ten largest clones capture 50% to 65% of the sample. The sample taken for sequencing was blood. These receptors originate from a man in his 60s in good health.

This clonotype was counted once. The chain uses TRBV3-1 and TRBJ2-7, with no clear D. TRBJ2-5 matches the DNA end more closely, so the J call is doubtful. Looked up from germline, CDR1 is LGHDT and CDR2 is YNNKEL (reference sequence). This CDR3 is built from 15 residues. CDR3 sequence: CASSQGVASMKTQYF. CDR3 bases: TGTGCCAGCAGCCAAGGGGTGGCAAGTATGAAGACCCAGTACTTC.

The chain carries TRBV29-1 and TRBJ1-2; tentatively, D is TRBD1 (5 bases). V dropped 4 bases and J dropped 8 bases, with 14 bases sitting between them. CDR3 length equals 12 residues. Germline-derived CDR1 and CDR2 are SQVTM and ANQGSEA. CDR3 DNA: TGCAGCGTTGGGTCAGGGCCGGAAGGCTACACCTTC. This encodes CSVGSGPEGYTF. Complete variable domain (other parts from reference TRBV29-1 and TRBJ1-2): SAVISQKPSRDICQRGTSLTIQCQVDSQVTMMFWYRQQPGQSLTLIATANQGSEATYESGFVIDKFPISRPNLTFSTLTVSNMSPEDSSIYLCSVGSGPEGYTFGSGTRLTVV.

Many counts were recorded for this clonotype. The chain recombines TRBV7-2 with TRBJ2-5; no definite D call. Looked up from germline, CDR1 is SGHTA and CDR2 is FQGNSA. The CDR3 runs 13 residues. V was cut by 3 bases and J by 1 base, with 6 bases left in between. The CDR3 region has the DNA TGTGCCAGCAGCTTGGGCCTCCAAGAGACCCAGTACTTC. Amino acids: CASSLGLQETQYF.

This clonotype was recorded a few times. The chain combines TRBV7-2 with TRBJ1-4; no reliable D call. The length of the CDR3 is 13 residues. Germline V lookup: CDR1 SGHTA, CDR2 FQGNSA. Trimming removed 5 bases at V and 4 bases at J, with 8 bases between. CDR3 amino acids: CASSPGVNEKLFF. The CDR3 DNA sequence: TGTGCCAGCAGCCCCGGGGTTAATGAAAAACTGTTTTTT.

The rearrangement links TRBV29-1 to TRBJ2-1; tentatively, D is TRBD2 (6 bases). The ends were cut back, 7 bases at V and 4 bases at J, with 11 bases in the middle. CDR3 length: 12 amino acids. Germline V gene data show CDR1 as SQVTM and CDR2 as ANQGSEA. CDR3 sequence: CSETRDYNEQFF. In DNA, the CDR3 is TGCAGCGAGACTAGGGATTACAATGAGCAGTTCTTC.

The CDR3 region is CASSYPGQGATQYF. Here the CDR3 DNA reads TGTGCCAGCAGTTACCCGGGTCAGGGGGCTACGCAGTATTTT. The chain has TRBV27 and TRBJ2-3; 8 bases align to TRBD1. From germline, CDR1 is MNHEY and CDR2 SMNVEV (reference sequence). V was pared by 4 bases and J by 8 bases, with 8 bases of the junction left unmatched. CDR3 length: 14 amino acids.

This clonotype was seen only a few times. The chain recombines TRBV7-9 with TRBJ1-2; tentatively, D is TRBD1 (6 bases). Germline CDR1 is SEHNR and CDR2 is FQNEAQ (reference sequence). V lost 2 bases to trimming and J lost 3 bases, with 10 bases between them. This CDR3 has 14 amino acids. The CDR3 DNA follows: TGTGCCAGCAGCTTAAACGCAGGGGACTATGGCTACACCTTC. This sequence encodes CASSLNAGDYGYTF. The full variable domain, completed using reference TRBV7-9 and TRBJ1-2, is DTGVSQNPRHKITKRGQNVTFRCDPISEHNRLYWYRQTLGQGPEFLTYFQNEAQLEKSRLLSDRFSAERPKGSFSTLEIQRTEQGDSAMYLCASSLNAGDYGYTFGSGTRLTVV.

This chain joins TRBV20-1 and TRBJ1-2; D is unclear. The germline V and J ends were trimmed by 3 bases and 5 bases, with 10 bases remaining between them. The germline gives CDR1 DFQATT, CDR2 SNEGSKA (reference sequence). The CDR3 extends over 12 amino acids. The CDR3: CSARLWDYGYTF. CDR3 nucleotides: TGCAGTGCTAGGTTGTGGGATTATGGCTACACCTTC.

The chain recombines TRBV27 with TRBJ2-7, with D unclear. The CDR3 length is 13 residues. V was shortened by 6 bases and J by 5 bases, with 14 bases between the two germline ends. Germline V gene data show CDR1 as MNHEY and CDR2 as SMNVEV (reference sequence). CDR3 region: CASSRSDSDEQYF. The CDR3 region has the DNA TGTGCCAGCAGCCGCTCGGATTCGGACGAGCAGTACTTC.

The rearrangement joins TRBV10-3 to TRBJ2-3, with 7 positions matching TRBD1. V dropped 4 bases and J dropped 3; count of bases not matched to a gene: 7. The CDR3 loop spans 15 amino acids. Germline values: CDR1 ENHRY, CDR2 SYGVKD. The CDR3 sequence is CAISGKGGSTDTQYF. Written as DNA, the CDR3 is TGTGCCATCAGTGGGAAAGGGGGCAGTACAGATACGCAGTATTTT.

In its sample, this clonotype was seen a few times. The rearrangement uses TRBV11-2 and TRBJ2-1; 8 positions match TRBD1. The CDR3 length is 14 residues. V gave up 5 bases and J gave up 5 bases; unmatched junction bases: 5. The germline CDR1 and CDR2 sequences are SGHAT and FQNNGV. CDR3 nucleotide sequence: TGTGCCAGCAGCCCGACAGGGGCTAACAATGAGCAGTTCTTC. Translated, it gives CASSPTGANNEQFF.

The rearrangement joins TRBV6-6 to TRBJ1-1, with D maybe TRBD1 (6 bases). The germline CDR1 and CDR2 sequences are MNHNY and SVGAGI (reference sequence). V lost 3 bases and J lost 7, with 12 bases in between. The CDR3 consists of 13 residues. The CDR3 is CASSYETGFEAFF. CDR3 in DNA: TGTGCCAGCAGTTATGAGACAGGTTTTGAAGCTTTCTTT.

This clonotype occurred once. This sequence joins TRBV27 and TRBJ1-2, with D possibly TRBD1 on 6 matching bases. V was cut by 3 bases and J by 0 bases, with 14 bases left in between. CDR1 and CDR2 from the germline V gene are MNHEY and SMNVEV (reference sequence). The CDR3 has 16 amino acids. This CDR3 reads CASSLAGGRPNYGYTF. CDR3 nucleotides: TGTGCCAGCAGTTTGGCCGGGGGCAGACCTAACTATGGCTACACCTTC.

The V and J genes are TRBV4-3 and TRBJ1-4; possible D gene TRBD1, 5 bases. Germline loops: CDR1 LGHNA, CDR2 YSLEER. V was clipped by 5 bases and J by 4 bases, with 17 bases between them. The CDR3 is made up of 16 amino acids. CDR3 sequence reads: CASSAKGGAINEKLFF. The DNA of the CDR3 is TGCGCCAGCAGCGCTAAAGGAGGGGCAATTAATGAAAAACTGTTTTTT.

A note on this clonotype: A much larger clone sits a single nucleotide away, making a read error possible. CDR3 coding DNA: TGTGCCAGCAGCGCCGCCAGGGGGAGCTCCTACGAGCAGTACTTC. Its protein product is CASSAARGSSYEQYF. This chain uses TRBV7-9 with TRBJ2-7; TRBD1 agrees at 7 bases. From germline, CDR1 is SEHNR and CDR2 FQNEAQ (reference sequence). The V gene end was trimmed by 5 bases and the J gene end by 0 bases; junction bases not matched to a gene: 7. The CDR3 is made up of 15 amino acids.

This sequence joins TRBV9 and TRBJ2-3; TRBD2 agrees at 9 bases. There are 16 residues in the CDR3. J was trimmed by 0 bases and V by 3 bases; bases with no gene match: 5. The V gene's germline CDR1 is SGDLS and CDR2 YYNGEE. CDR3 region: CASSERLADSTDTQYF. CDR3 DNA: TGTGCCAGCAGCGAGAGACTAGCGGATAGCACAGATACGCAGTATTTT.

This chain links TRBV29-1 with TRBJ1-2; D is perhaps TRBD1 (5 bases). Germline-derived CDR1 and CDR2 are SQVTM and ANQGSEA. This CDR3 comprises 13 residues. Trimming removed 5 bases from V and 5 bases from J, with 15 bases in between. The CDR3: CSVQPGLSYGYTF. The CDR3 nucleotides are TGCAGCGTTCAACCGGGACTAAGTTATGGCTACACCTTC.

This clonotype was detected a few times. The CDR3 spells CSVRTTHEQYF. CDR3 DNA: TGCAGCGTTAGGACAACCCACGAGCAGTACTTC. The V call is TRBV29-1, the J call TRBJ2-7; D perhaps matches TRBD1 (5 bases). The germline CDR1 and CDR2 sequences are SQVTM and ANQGSEA. The CDR3 is made up of 11 amino acids. V lost 5 bases and J lost 5, with 10 bases in between.

CDR3 protein: CASSSFRGYEQYF. Here the CDR3 DNA reads TGTGCCAGCAGTTCGTTCCGGGGCTACGAGCAGTACTTC. The chain joins TRBV27 to TRBJ2-7, with D tentatively TRBD2 (5 bases). V lost 4 bases to trimming and J lost 3 bases, with 10 bases between them. The CDR3 extends over 13 amino acids. Germline CDR1 is MNHEY and CDR2 is SMNVEV (reference sequence).

Comment on this clonotype: Being one base from a much bigger clone, this may be a read error. The V and J genes are TRBV6-5 and TRBJ2-7; 7 bases are a match to TRBD2. The CDR3 has 14 amino acids. Germline CDR1 and CDR2: MNHEY and SVGAGI. CDR3 residues: CAGSYERGYYEQYF. The CDR3 DNA sequence: TGTGCCGGCAGTTACGAGCGGGGATACTACGAGCAGTACTTC.

The chain links TRBV2 to TRBJ1-2; 7 positions agree with TRBD1. The CDR3 loop spans 18 amino acids. V shed 3 bases, J shed 7 bases, and the junction held 20 bases outside the gene matches. CDR1 SNHLY and CDR2 FYNNEI come from the germline V gene. The CDR3 nucleotides are TGTGCCAGCAGTGAGGGAGGAGTACCACAGGGGATTGGGGCTGGCTACACCTTC. Its translation is CASSEGGVPQGIGAGYTF.

This clonotype has only a few counts. The genes are TRBV12-3 or TRBV12-4 and TRBJ2-3; no definite D call. This CDR3 is 14 amino acids long. The V end was cut by 0 bases, the J end by 6 bases, with 10 bases between. The CDR3 DNA reads as TGTGCCAGCAGTTTAGCGGCTAGTGGGGATACGCAGTATTTT. Its protein product is CASSLAASGDTQYF.

The chain combines TRBV2 with TRBJ2-4, with D unresolved. In germline, CDR1 is SNHLY, CDR2 FYNNEI. V was cut by 4 bases and J by 0 bases, with 4 bases left in between. The CDR3 contains 13 residues. The CDR3: CASSGPAKNIQYF. In DNA, the CDR3 is TGTGCCAGCAGTGGTCCAGCCAAAAACATTCAGTACTTC. Full variable domain (rest looked up from reference TRBV2 and TRBJ2-4): EPEVTQTPSHQVTQMGQEVILRCVPISNHLYFYWYRQILGQKVEFLVSFYNNEISEKSEIFDDQFSVERPDGSNFTLKIRSTKLEDSAMYFCASSGPAKNIQYFGAGTRLSVL.

V is TRBV28 and J is TRBJ1-5; D may be TRBD1 (6 bases). Germline CDR1 is MDHEN and CDR2 is SYDVKM. Trimming removed 3 bases from V and 0 bases from J, with 21 bases in between. This CDR3 has 19 residues. Here the CDR3 reads CASSLLHRTYRDSNQPQHF. The CDR3 region has the DNA TGTGCCAGCAGTTTGTTACACCGGACCTACAGGGATAGCAATCAGCCCCAGCATTTT.

This clonotype was seen repeatedly, ten times or more. The rearrangement links TRBV20-1 to TRBJ2-1; maybe TRBD2 (6 bases). Germline V gives CDR1 DFQATT, CDR2 SNEGSKA (reference sequence). This CDR3 is built from 14 residues. V was shortened by 3 bases and J by 5 bases, with 14 bases between the two germline ends. The CDR3 region has the DNA TGCAGTGCTAGGGACTACGAGGCAAACAATGAGCAGTTCTTC. The encoded protein is CSARDYEANNEQFF.

In this sample, this clonotype turned up a few times. The chain couples TRBV7-2 to TRBJ2-3, with D possibly matching TRBD2 (6 bases). The CDR3 sequence is 15 residues long. The V end lost 1 base, the J end lost 6 bases, and 14 bases lay between the germline ends. CDR1 and CDR2 from the germline V gene are SGHTA and FQGNSA. CDR3 in amino acids: CASSLVRQAGDTQYF. CDR3 bases: TGTGCCAGCAGCTTAGTACGGCAGGCGGGGGATACGCAGTATTTT. Based on the CDR3 plus reference TRBV7-2 and TRBJ2-3, the full variable domain is GAGVSQSPSNKVTEKGKDVELRCDPISGHTALYWYRQSLGQGLEFLIYFQGNSAPDKSGLPSDRFSAERTGGSVSTLTIQRTQQEDSAVYLCASSLVRQAGDTQYFGPGTRLTVL.

In this sample, this clonotype turned up many times. The chain joins TRBV20-1 to TRBJ2-7, with 9 bases fitting TRBD1. This CDR3 is 13 amino acids long. Germline-derived CDR1 and CDR2 are DFQATT and SNEGSKA (reference sequence). V shed 4 bases, J shed 3 bases, and the junction held 4 bases outside the gene matches. CDR3 sequence: CSATKGQGYEQYF. CDR3 in DNA: TGCAGTGCTACTAAGGGACAGGGCTACGAGCAGTACTTC.

This sequence joins TRBV29-1 and TRBJ2-4; D is possibly TRBD2 (6 bases). The assigned J gene may be wrong: the sequence end matches TRBJ2-7 better. The CDR3 is 14 amino acids. Germline V gene sequence: CDR1 SQVTM, CDR2 ANQGSEA. CDR3 amino acids: CSVDSGTPRGEQYF. The CDR3 coding sequence is TGCAGCGTTGACTCAGGGACTCCCCGGGGCGAGCAGTACTTC.

This clonotype was seen at least ten times. The chain couples TRBV7-3 to TRBJ2-3; D may be TRBD2 (5 bases). V was clipped by 5 bases and J by 11 bases, with 14 bases between them. The CDR3 contains 12 residues. In germline, CDR1 is SGHTA, CDR2 FQGTGA. CDR3 sequence (DNA): TGTGCCAGCAGCCCAGGAGGTCAGTGGCAGTATTTT. It encodes CASSPGGQWQYF.

This chain links TRBV27 with TRBJ2-3; TRBD1 might be the D (5 bases). V shed 3 bases and J shed 1 base, with 14 bases lying between them. The germline CDR1 and CDR2 sequences are MNHEY and SMNVEV (reference sequence). This CDR3 is built from 16 residues. The CDR3 spells CASSFQPREGTDTQYF. Here the CDR3 DNA reads TGTGCCAGCAGTTTTCAGCCCAGGGAAGGCACAGATACGCAGTATTTT.

The chain couples TRBV10-2 to TRBJ1-5, with D perhaps TRBD1 (5 bases). This CDR3 is built from 14 residues. Germline V gene sequence: CDR1 WSHSY, CDR2 SAAADI. V was clipped by 4 bases and J by 0 bases, with 7 bases between them. CDR3 amino acids: CASSGDPSNQPQHF. In DNA form, the CDR3 reads TGCGCCAGCAGTGGGGACCCTAGCAATCAGCCCCAGCATTTT.